The 6 T cell receptor beta chains reported below all come from one sample, sequenced in a study of T cell repertoires in cytomegalovirus infection. MiXCR, run by TCRdb on the reads, gives a single entry per CDR3 protein. Of hundreds of thousands of distinct CDR3 sequences listed, approximately 31% are singletons. The antigens of these receptors remain unknown. Here the sequenced sample was cultured CD8+ T cells from PBMCs, taken from culture after CMV antigen stimulation. These receptors were taken from a human donor in good health (CMV status not recorded). Some clones in this sample may be carry-over from other donors' samples.

V usage is TRBV7-9 and J usage is TRBJ2-6; D gene ambiguous. Trimming left V 3 bases short and J 1 base short, with 7 bases between. The CDR3 length is 15 residues. Germline V gene data show CDR1 as SEHNR and CDR2 as FQNEAQ (reference sequence). CDR3 sequence (DNA): TGTGCCAGCAGCTTCGTCAAATCTGGGGCCAACGTCCTGACTTTC. Its translation: CASSFVKSGANVLTF.

CDR3 DNA sequence: TGTGCCAGCAGTGGCGTGGGACTAGCGGGGGGCGCCAAAAACATTCAGTACTTC. It encodes CASSGVGLAGGAKNIQYF. V usage is TRBV27 and J usage is TRBJ2-4; 15 bases are a match to TRBD2. The V gene end was trimmed by 5 bases and the J gene end by 1 base; junction bases not matched to a gene: 6. The CDR3 is 18 residues long. Germline CDR1 and CDR2: MNHEY and SMNVEV (reference sequence).

The gene calls are TRBV19 and TRBJ2-1, with D unresolved. Trimming took 5 bases from V and 3 from J, leaving 5 bases between them. CDR3 length: 12 amino acids. Germline V gene lookup returns CDR1 LNHDA and CDR2 SQIVND (reference sequence). The CDR3, as DNA: TGTGCCAGTAGTCAGAACTACAATGAGCAGTTCTTC. Its protein is CASSQNYNEQFF.

The rearrangement joins TRBV7-3 to TRBJ2-2; unclear D gene. The CDR3 has 13 residues. V gave up 8 bases and J gave up 2 bases, with 9 bases separating them. Germline CDR1 reads SGHTA; CDR2 reads FQGTGA. CDR3 protein: CASAPENTGELFF. CDR3 bases: TGTGCCAGCGCCCCCGAAAACACCGGGGAGCTGTTTTTT.

This rearrangement joins TRBV6-2 or TRBV6-3 to TRBJ1-1, with a possible D match to TRBD1 (6 bases). V lost 2 bases, J lost 1 base, and 14 bases lay in between. CDR3 length: 16 amino acids. Germline V gene lookup returns CDR1 MNHEY and CDR2 SVGEGT. The CDR3 loop reads CASSYTRTDWNTEAFF. DNA of the CDR3: TGTGCCAGCAGTTACACCCGGACAGATTGGAACACTGAAGCTTTCTTT.

Concerning this clonotype itself: This clone may be a read error of a much larger clone one base away. This chain links TRBV7-8 with TRBJ1-5, with 9 bases lining up with TRBD1. The CDR3 loop spans 15 amino acids. CDR1 and CDR2 (germline): SGHVS, FQNEAQ. CDR3 coding DNA: TGTACCAGCAGCACCACAGGGGGCTGGGGTCAGCCCCAGCATTTT. Its translation: CTSSTTGGWGQPQHF.